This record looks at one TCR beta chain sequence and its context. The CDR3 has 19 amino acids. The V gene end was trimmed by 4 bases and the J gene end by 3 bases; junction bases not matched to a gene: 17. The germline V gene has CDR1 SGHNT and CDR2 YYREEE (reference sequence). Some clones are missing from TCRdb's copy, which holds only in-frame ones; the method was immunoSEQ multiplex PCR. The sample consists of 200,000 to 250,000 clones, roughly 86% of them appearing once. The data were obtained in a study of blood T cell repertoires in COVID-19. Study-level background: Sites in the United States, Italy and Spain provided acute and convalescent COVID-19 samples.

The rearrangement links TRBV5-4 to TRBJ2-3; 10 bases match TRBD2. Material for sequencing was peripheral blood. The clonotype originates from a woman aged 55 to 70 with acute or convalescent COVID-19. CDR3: CASSGKEQREGTLTDTQYF. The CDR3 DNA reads TGTGCCAGCAGCGGAAAGGAGCAGCGGGAGGGCACCCTGACAGATACGCAGTATTTT.